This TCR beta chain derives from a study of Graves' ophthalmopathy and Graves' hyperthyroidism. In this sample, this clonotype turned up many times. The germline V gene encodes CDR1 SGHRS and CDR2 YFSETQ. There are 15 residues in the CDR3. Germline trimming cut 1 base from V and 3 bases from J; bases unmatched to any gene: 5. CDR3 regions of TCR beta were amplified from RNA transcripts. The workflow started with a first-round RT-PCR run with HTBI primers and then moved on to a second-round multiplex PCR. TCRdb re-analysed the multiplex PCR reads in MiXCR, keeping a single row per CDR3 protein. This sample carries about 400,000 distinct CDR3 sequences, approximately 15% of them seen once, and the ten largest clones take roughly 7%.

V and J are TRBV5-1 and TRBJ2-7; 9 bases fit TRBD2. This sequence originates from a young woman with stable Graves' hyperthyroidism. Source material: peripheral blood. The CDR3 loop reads CASSLTTSGLYEQYF. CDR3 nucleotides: TGCGCCAGCAGCTTGACGACTAGCGGTCTCTACGAGCAGTACTTC. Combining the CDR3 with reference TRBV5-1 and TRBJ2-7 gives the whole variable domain KAGVTQTPRYLIKTRGQQVTLSCSPISGHRSVSWYQQTPGQGLQFLFEYFSETQRNKGNFPGRFSGRQFSNSRSEMNVSTLELGDSALYLCASSLTTSGLYEQYFGPGTRLTVT.